These 30 T cell receptor beta chains were all obtained from the same sample, sequenced in a study of blood T cell repertoires in COVID-19. Produced via immunoSEQ multiplex PCR; TCRdb's table is partial and in-frame only. The table records some 500,000 clones, approximately 88% of them present only once. What was sequenced was PBMCs or T cells enriched from blood (not recorded which). The receptor source for this set is a middle-aged woman who had recovered from COVID-19.

The gene calls are TRBV19 and TRBJ1-5, with D possibly being TRBD1 (6 bases). The CDR3 consists of 13 residues. Deletions cut 5 bases from V and 6 bases from J, with 11 bases between. Germline V gene data show CDR1 as LNHDA and CDR2 as SQIVND (reference sequence). CDR3 sequence: CASSWEGGQPQHF. The CDR3 nucleotides read TGTGCCAGTAGTTGGGAGGGGGGTCAGCCCCAGCATTTT.

This chain joins TRBV6-2 or TRBV6-3 and TRBJ1-2, with TRBD1 matching over 8 bases. The V gene's germline CDR1 is MNHEY and CDR2 SVGEGT. CDR3 length: 17 amino acids. After removal of 4 bases from V and 3 bases from J, the junction contained 13 bases not matched to a gene. The CDR3 loop reads CASSWDGQGVADYGYTF. CDR3 bases: TGTGCCAGCAGTTGGGATGGACAGGGCGTCGCCGACTATGGCTACACCTTC.

This clone was picked up one time. The chain is built from TRBV6-2 or TRBV6-3 and TRBJ2-7; TRBD1 is a possible D gene (6 bases). Trimming took off 5 bases at V and 0 bases at J, with 17 bases between the two ends. The CDR3 loop spans 16 amino acids. Germline assignment: CDR1 MNHEY and CDR2 SVGEGT. CDR3: CASSHDLTGISYEQYF. CDR3 in DNA: TGTGCCAGCAGTCATGATCTTACAGGGATCTCCTACGAGCAGTACTTC.

This chain uses TRBV7-9 with TRBJ2-7; a possible D gene is TRBD2 (6 bases). Trimming shortened V by 1 base and J by 2 bases, and 9 bases separated the two germline ends. The CDR3 is made up of 14 amino acids. Germline values: CDR1 SEHNR, CDR2 FQNEAQ (reference sequence). The CDR3 DNA reads TGTGCCAGCAGCTTAGGGGGCGGGACCTACGAGCAGTACTTC. Protein sequence: CASSLGGGTYEQYF.

The rearrangement joins TRBV3-1 (or the pseudogene TRBV3-2) to TRBJ2-1; unclear D gene. Germline V gene data show CDR1 as LGHDT and CDR2 as YNNKEL (reference sequence). Trimming shortened V by 1 base and J by 8 bases, and 9 bases separated the two germline ends. CDR3 length: 13 residues. CDR3 sequence: CASSQGGWDEQFF. The CDR3 coding sequence is TGTGCCAGCAGCCAAGGAGGCTGGGATGAGCAGTTCTTC.

The V call is TRBV9, the J call TRBJ2-1; D perhaps matches TRBD2 (5 bases). The CDR3 consists of 14 residues. Germline loops: CDR1 SGDLS, CDR2 YYNGEE. The V gene lost 0 bases and the J gene lost 6 bases, with 10 bases spanning the gap. DNA for the CDR3: TGTGCCAGCAGCGTAGCTCCAGAGGGCAATGAGCAGTTCTTC. Translation gives CASSVAPEGNEQFF.

This clone was observed once. This chain uses TRBV3-1 (or the pseudogene TRBV3-2) with TRBJ2-1, with D maybe TRBD1 (6 bases). CDR1 is LGHDT and CDR2 is YNNKEL in the germline V gene (reference sequence). V lost 0 bases and J 7 bases, leaving 19 bases between the germline ends. This CDR3 has 17 amino acids. The CDR3 sequence is CASSQDTGTGSGNEQFF. The CDR3 nucleotides read TGTGCCAGCAGCCAAGATACAGGGACGGGATCTGGTAATGAGCAGTTCTTC.

The chain combines TRBV9 with TRBJ2-2, with a possible D match to TRBD2 (5 bases). The length of the CDR3 is 15 residues. Germline V lookup: CDR1 SGDLS, CDR2 YYNGEE. V was shortened by 0 bases and J by 3 bases, with 9 bases between the two germline ends. As DNA, the CDR3 is TGTGCCAGCAGCGTAGGTAGTAGCGACACCGGGGAGCTGTTTTTT. Translation: CASSVGSSDTGELFF.

This chain links TRBV29-1 with TRBJ2-5; the match to TRBD2 covers 14 bases. V was clipped by 4 bases and J by 5 bases; unmatched bases: 12. The germline CDR1 and CDR2 sequences are SQVTM and ANQGSEA. This CDR3 comprises 17 residues. This CDR3 reads CSVAFPTSGRARETQYF. In nucleotides, the CDR3 is TGCAGCGTTGCTTTCCCGACTAGCGGGAGGGCCCGGGAGACCCAGTACTTC.

This rearrangement joins TRBV6-5 to TRBJ2-7, with TRBD1 identical over 8 bases. This CDR3 contains 14 residues. Germline assignment: CDR1 MNHEY and CDR2 SVGAGI. The junction had 5 bases not matched to a gene; V was cut back by 5 bases and J by 2 bases. In DNA form, the CDR3 reads TGTGCCAGCAGTCCCGGGACAGGCCCCTACGAGCAGTACTTC. Its protein is CASSPGTGPYEQYF.

This clone has just a few counts. The rearrangement links TRBV19 to TRBJ1-1; 9 nucleotides align to TRBD1. The CDR3 extends over 13 amino acids. Trimming took 6 bases from V and 4 from J; bases not matched to a gene: 3. In germline, CDR1 is LNHDA, CDR2 SQIVND (reference sequence). DNA of the CDR3: TGTGCCAGTAGGCGGGACAGGGCCACTGAAGCTTTCTTT. Protein product: CASRRDRATEAFF.

The chain has TRBV3-1 (or the pseudogene TRBV3-2) and TRBJ1-5, with D perhaps TRBD1 (5 bases). Between the trimmed V and J ends, which lost 4 bases and 2 bases, there was a span of 21 bases. Germline loops: CDR1 LGHDT, CDR2 YNNKEL (reference sequence). The CDR3 spans 18 residues. CDR3 nucleotides: TGTGCCAGCAGCCCCTCCTTATCGCAGGGTTTAGGCAATCAGCCCCAGCATTTT. Its protein product is CASSPSLSQGLGNQPQHF.

This chain connects TRBV25-1 to TRBJ1-1; 10 nucleotides match TRBD1. V was pared by 1 base and J by 8 bases, with 7 bases of the junction left unmatched. The CDR3 consists of 15 residues. The germline V gene has CDR1 MGHDK and CDR2 SYGVNS. The CDR3 sequence: CASSELGTGDPEAFF. CDR3 in DNA: TGTGCCAGCAGTGAATTGGGGACAGGGGACCCAGAAGCTTTCTTT.

V gene TRBV5-8 combines with J gene TRBJ2-7; 7 bases are a match to TRBD1. V trimming: 3 bases; J trimming: 2 bases; junction bases outside the gene matches: 8. The CDR3 length is 15 residues. Germline V gene data show CDR1 as SGHTS and CDR2 as YDEGEE. CDR3 in DNA: TGTGCCAGCAGCTGGTCAGGGGGAGTCGCCTACGAGCAGTACTTC. Translated: CASSWSGGVAYEQYF.

The rearrangement links TRBV7-2 to TRBJ2-1; 9 bases map to TRBD1. V was pared by 5 bases and J by 3 bases, with 5 bases of the junction left unmatched. The CDR3 loop spans 15 amino acids. In germline, CDR1 is SGHTA, CDR2 FQGNSA. The CDR3 here is CASSPTGGFYNEQFF. The CDR3 region has the DNA TGTGCCAGCAGCCCGACAGGGGGTTTCTACAATGAGCAGTTCTTC.

The V and J genes are TRBV3-1 (or the pseudogene TRBV3-2) and TRBJ1-6; D call uncertain. The germline V and J ends were trimmed by 2 bases and 0 bases, with 5 bases remaining between them. CDR3 length equals 15 residues. Germline V lookup: CDR1 LGHDT, CDR2 YNNKEL (reference sequence). The CDR3 coding sequence is TGTGCCAGCAGCCAAAAGAGCTCCTATAATTCACCCCTCCACTTT. Encoded protein: CASSQKSSYNSPLHF.

This rearrangement joins TRBV6-1 to TRBJ1-3; TRBD1 is a possible D gene (6 bases). Trimming took off 6 bases at V and 4 bases at J, with 19 bases between the two ends. The CDR3 has 16 amino acids. Germline V lookup: CDR1 MNHNS, CDR2 SASEGT. In nucleotides, the CDR3 is TGTGCCAGCAGCGAAACAGGGTTCACTCTGGGAAACACCATATATTTT. Translated, it gives CASSETGFTLGNTIYF.

The DNA for the CDR3 is TGCGCCAGCAGTGGGGTACTAGCGGGAGACTTCCATGAGCAGTTCTTC. Translated, it gives CASSGVLAGDFHEQFF. The V and J genes are TRBV10-1 and TRBJ2-1; 11 nucleotides match TRBD2. V gave up 4 bases and J gave up 8 bases; unmatched junction bases: 10. The germline CDR1 and CDR2 sequences are WNHNN and SYGVQD (reference sequence). The CDR3 runs to 16 residues.

The rearrangement joins TRBV13 to TRBJ2-3; TRBD2 matches at 9 bases. Trimming at V came to 0 bases and at J to 2 bases, leaving 6 bases not matched to a gene. This CDR3 has 17 amino acids. CDR1 is PRHDT and CDR2 is FYEKMQ in the germline V gene (reference sequence). The CDR3 bases are TGTGCCAGCAGCTTAGGACCGGGACTAGCTACCACAGATACGCAGTATTTT. Protein sequence: CASSLGPGLATTDTQYF.

The V and J genes are TRBV2 and TRBJ1-2; 8 bases line up with TRBD1. Germline V lookup: CDR1 SNHLY, CDR2 FYNNEI. This CDR3 is built from 14 residues. V lost 3 bases to trimming and J lost 8 bases; unmatched junction nucleotides: 8. In DNA, the CDR3 is TGTGCCAGCAGTGATTTCCCCGGACAGGGCGGCTACACCTTC. It is translated as CASSDFPGQGGYTF.

V and J are TRBV29-1 and TRBJ1-3; 9 positions agree with TRBD1. The CDR3 covers 16 residues. V was pared by 1 base and J by 0 bases, with 4 bases of the junction left unmatched. Germline V gene data show CDR1 as SQVTM and CDR2 as ANQGSEA. CDR3 in amino acids: CSVEGTGANSGNTIYF. The DNA for the CDR3 is TGCAGCGTTGAAGGGACAGGGGCCAACTCTGGAAACACCATATATTTT.

This rearrangement joins TRBV7-6 to TRBJ2-5; D call uncertain. The CDR3 has 13 amino acids. Trimming took off 2 bases at V and 5 bases at J, with 9 bases between the two ends. Germline V CDR1 and CDR2: SGHVS, FNYEAQ. The CDR3, as DNA: TGTGCCAGCAGCTTATCCCACCGGGAGACCCAGTACTTC. Its translation: CASSLSHRETQYF.

This clone has just one count. V gene TRBV18 combines with J gene TRBJ1-1; D is unresolved. This CDR3 is built from 14 residues. CDR1 is KGHSH, CDR2 LQKENI, per germline. The V and J ends lost 6 bases and 3 bases respectively, with 14 bases between them. CDR3 sequence: CASSPILGDTEAFF. The CDR3 bases are TGTGCCAGCTCCCCCATTTTGGGAGACACTGAAGCTTTCTTT.

The chain combines TRBV2 with TRBJ1-1; 8 bases line up with TRBD1. CDR1 is SNHLY, CDR2 FYNNEI, per germline. The CDR3 contains 17 residues. The trim removed 2 bases at V and 5 bases at J, leaving 13 bases unmatched. In DNA form, the CDR3 reads TGTGCCAGCAGTGAACCGCCCGGGTGGACAGGGAAGACTGAAGCTTTCTTT. It encodes CASSEPPGWTGKTEAFF.

The rearrangement links TRBV10-2 to TRBJ2-2; a possible D gene is TRBD1 (5 bases). Germline CDR1 is WSHSY and CDR2 is SAAADI. CDR3 length equals 14 residues. V was trimmed by 6 bases and J by 0 bases, leaving 8 bases between them. The CDR3 region has the DNA TGCGCCAGCAGAGCAGGGACGAACACCGGGGAGCTGTTTTTT. Protein sequence: CASRAGTNTGELFF.

The chain joins TRBV7-9 to TRBJ2-1; D is possibly TRBD2 (7 bases). Germline V gives CDR1 SEHNR, CDR2 FQNEAQ (reference sequence). V gave up 5 bases and J gave up 8 bases, with 22 bases separating them. This CDR3 comprises 16 residues. The CDR3 reads CASSPRWGGAGDEQFF. CDR3 coding DNA: TGTGCCAGCAGCCCCAGGTGGGGGGGCGCCGGGGATGAGCAGTTCTTC. Full variable domain (remainder filled in from reference TRBV7-9 and TRBJ2-1): DTGVSQNPRHKITKRGQNVTFRCDPISEHNRLYWYRQTLGQGPEFLTYFQNEAQLEKSRLLSDRFSAERPKGSFSTLEIQRTEQGDSAMYLCASSPRWGGAGDEQFFGPGTRLTVL.

This clone was seen only a few times. V usage is TRBV5-1 and J usage is TRBJ1-6, with D possibly matching TRBD1 (5 bases). V lost 2 bases and J 8 bases, leaving 11 bases between the germline ends. Germline CDR1 reads SGHRS; CDR2 reads YFSETQ. The CDR3 covers 14 residues. The CDR3 reads CASSFQQADSPLHF. The CDR3 nucleotides are TGCGCCAGCAGCTTTCAACAGGCAGATTCACCCCTCCACTTT.

The chain is built from TRBV19 and TRBJ2-4; TRBD2 is a possible D gene (6 bases). The CDR3 contains 14 residues. V was clipped by 3 bases and J by 2 bases, with 8 bases between them. Looked up from germline, CDR1 is LNHDA and CDR2 is SQIVND (reference sequence). The chain's CDR3 is CASSIGTSKNIQYF. CDR3 DNA sequence: TGTGCCAGTAGTATTGGGACTTCCAAAAACATTCAGTACTTC.

V and J are TRBV10-1 and TRBJ1-2, with D possibly being TRBD1 (5 bases). Germline V gives CDR1 WNHNN, CDR2 SYGVQD (reference sequence). This CDR3 is built from 14 residues. The ends were cut back, 3 bases at V and 2 bases at J, with 10 bases in the middle. CDR3 region: CASSDIQANYGYTF. CDR3 DNA sequence: TGCGCCAGCAGTGACATACAGGCGAACTATGGCTACACCTTC.

This clone was recorded only once. This chain joins TRBV6-5 and TRBJ2-7; weak D call: TRBD2 (5 bases). Trimming stripped 6 bases from V and 5 bases from J, with 20 bases between. From germline, CDR1 is MNHEY and CDR2 SVGAGI. The CDR3 runs 15 residues. This CDR3 reads CASSTVGLRGNEQYF. The CDR3 DNA reads as TGTGCCAGCAGCACCGTCGGACTCCGAGGGAACGAGCAGTACTTC.